The following is a TCR beta chain sequence with its context. The CDR3 contains 12 residues. Looked up from germline, CDR1 is LGHNA and CDR2 is YNFKEQ. Trimming removed 3 bases at V and 7 bases at J, with 9 bases between. These data come from a study of type 1 and type 2 diabetes patients. PCR was run on genomic DNA. Multiplex PCR with 30 forward and 13 reverse primers amplified the TCR beta CDR3. Each CDR3 protein gets one entry after TCRdb re-called the multiplex PCR reads with MiXCR. Of around 300,000 distinct CDR3 sequences in the sample, roughly 50% are singletons; the top ten hold roughly 15%. Sequencing used peripheral blood mononuclear cells (PBMCs). The gene calls are TRBV4-2 and TRBJ1-2, with D hard to call. This TCR derives from a man younger than 35 with type 2 diabetes. The CDR3 sequence is CASSQNGPGYTF. The CDR3 bases are TGTGCCAGCAGCCAGAATGGTCCTGGCTACACCTTC.